Below are 13 T cell receptor beta chains sequenced from a single sample in a study of blood T cells in healthy people across ages. Then a second PCR, running roughly 7 to 12 cycles, was carried out with a sample-barcoded 5' primer and a J-beta primer mix. One entry per CDR3 protein results from TCRdb running MiXCR on the 5' RACE reads. The sample lists approximately 800,000 distinct CDR3 sequences, under 80% occurring once. Sample: blood. All receptors derive from a man younger than 40 in good health.

The J gene is TRBJ2-3, the V gene TRBV11-3; D is unresolved. The CDR3 has 14 residues. The germline V gene has CDR1 SGHNT and CDR2 YENEEA. Trimming cost V 3 bases and J 4 bases, with 11 bases left between them. The CDR3 DNA follows: TGTGCCAGCAGCTTCAACCCGGGCGCAGATACGCAGTATTTT. The encoded protein is CASSFNPGADTQYF.

The CDR3 nucleotides are TGTGCCAGCAGTTTTAAGGGGCTAAGGTCACCCCTCCACTTT. Its protein is CASSFKGLRSPLHF. The rearrangement links TRBV12-3 or TRBV12-4 to TRBJ1-6, with D possibly being TRBD1 (5 bases). The CDR3 is 14 residues long. V lost 3 bases, J lost 10 bases, and 13 bases lay in between.

This clonotype is a singleton in its sample. V gene TRBV7-9 combines with J gene TRBJ2-3, with 9 bases lining up with TRBD2. CDR3 size: 18 residues. Per the germline V gene, CDR1 is SEHNR and CDR2 is FQNEAQ (reference sequence). V lost 5 bases to trimming and J lost 3 bases; unmatched junction nucleotides: 15. The CDR3 region is CASSKVPAGGLRTDTQYF. In DNA form, the CDR3 reads TGTGCCAGCAGCAAAGTGCCAGCGGGGGGTTTAAGAACAGATACGCAGTATTTT.

The chain uses TRBV20-1 and TRBJ1-5, with 8 bases aligning to TRBD1. CDR3 length equals 16 residues. Germline-derived CDR1 and CDR2 are DFQATT and SNEGSKA (reference sequence). Trimming removed 0 bases from V and 6 bases from J; junction bases left unmatched: 10. CDR3 bases: TGCAGTGCTAGAGATCACGCGACAGGGGCGGGTCAGCCCCAGCATTTT. Its translation is CSARDHATGAGQPQHF.

This clonotype was seen only once. The chain uses TRBV20-1 and TRBJ2-1; 8 nucleotides agree with TRBD2. The CDR3 is 14 residues long. V lost 6 bases and J lost 10; bases outside the gene matches: 14. Germline CDR1 DFQATT, CDR2 SNEGSKA (reference sequence). CDR3 nucleotide sequence: TGCAGTGCAGTACTAGCGGAGCGGCTCTGGGAGCAGTTCTTC. The encoded protein is CSAVLAERLWEQFF.

In this sample, this clonotype turned up a few times. This sequence joins TRBV5-1 and TRBJ2-3, with a possible D match to TRBD1 (6 bases). V was cut by 4 bases and J by 1 base, with 16 bases left in between. The CDR3 contains 16 residues. Germline-derived CDR1 and CDR2 are SGHRS and YFSETQ. The CDR3 bases are TGCGCCAGCAGCACGCTGGGGGCGGTCGGCACAGATACGCAGTATTTT. The encoded protein is CASSTLGAVGTDTQYF.

This clonotype came up many times. This rearrangement joins TRBV11-1 to TRBJ1-2; D perhaps matches TRBD1 (5 bases). V lost 3 bases and J lost 0, with 26 bases in between. The germline gives CDR1 SGHAT, CDR2 FQDESV (reference sequence). CDR3 length: 20 residues. In nucleotides, the CDR3 is TGTGCCAGCAGCTTTGGGGGAACCGGCAGGACCATTTCAGCTAACTATGGCTACACCTTC. This sequence encodes CASSFGGTGRTISANYGYTF.

This clonotype was detected only a few times. V gene TRBV12-3 or TRBV12-4 combines with J gene TRBJ2-3; D unclear. The CDR3 length is 15 residues. Trimming cost V 1 base and J 6 bases, with 14 bases left between them. The DNA of the CDR3 is TGTGCCAGCAGTTTAGTGGGGTTGAAGAGGGATACGCAGTATTTT. Residues: CASSLVGLKRDTQYF.

The chain carries TRBV20-1 and TRBJ2-7; possible D gene TRBD2, 5 bases. The CDR3 has 13 residues. The germline gives CDR1 DFQATT, CDR2 SNEGSKA (reference sequence). Trimming shortened V by 0 bases and J by 3 bases, and 9 bases separated the two germline ends. The CDR3 DNA is TGCAGTGCTAGAGATATCCGGGGCTACGAGCAGTACTTC. It is translated as CSARDIRGYEQYF.

This clonotype appeared a few times. The chain carries TRBV6-1 and TRBJ2-7, with a tentative D call TRBD1 (5 bases). Germline V lookup: CDR1 MNHNS, CDR2 SASEGT. The CDR3 is made up of 16 amino acids. V was pared by 0 bases and J by 3 bases, with 15 bases between. The CDR3 here is CASSEAPGRMGYEQYF. In DNA form, the CDR3 reads TGTGCCAGCAGTGAAGCGCCAGGGCGGATGGGCTACGAGCAGTACTTC.

V and J are TRBV7-3 and TRBJ2-7, with D perhaps TRBD1 (6 bases). V lost 5 bases to trimming and J lost 2 bases, with 13 bases between them. The CDR3 spans 14 residues. The germline gives CDR1 SGHTA, CDR2 FQGTGA. The CDR3, as DNA: TGTGCCAGCAGCGTATCGGACAGAGCCTACGAGCAGTACTTC. This translates into CASSVSDRAYEQYF.

The V call is TRBV6-5, the J call TRBJ2-4; D possibly corresponds to TRBD2 (5 bases). Matching the DNA end better, TRBJ2-7 makes the J call doubtful. CDR1 is MNHEY, CDR2 SVGAGI, per germline. The CDR3 extends over 15 amino acids. The CDR3, as DNA: TGTGCCAGCACCACGGGCGGGCTACCGCCCAACGAGCAGTACTTC. This gives the protein CASTTGGLPPNEQYF.

The chain links TRBV27 to TRBJ2-1; 7 bases map to TRBD2. The CDR3 has 15 residues. Germline V gives CDR1 MNHEY, CDR2 SMNVEV (reference sequence). J lost 4 bases, V lost 8 bases, and 11 bases had no gene match. The DNA of the CDR3 is TGTGCCAGCGAAAGAGGTGGGGGGGGTTACAATGAGCAGTTCTTC. It codes for CASERGGGGYNEQFF.